This T cell receptor (beta chain) was sequenced during a study of blood T cell repertoires in COVID-19. The wider study: The United States, Italy and Spain were the sources of the acute and convalescent COVID-19 samples. In each case, the material was cDNA or gDNA derived from T cells, B-cell-depleted T cells, or PBMCs.

Study processing details: Scientists estimated how many nucleated cells there were by amplifying reference gene primers. TCRdb's table, derived via immunoSEQ multiplex PCR, lists solely in-frame clones and lacks some. D and trimming come from the DNA, and the V and J calls and clone size come from that table. Of 150,000 to 200,000 clones listed, roughly four fifths were seen once; the top ten hold under 10%. Germline V lookup: CDR1 MNHEY, CDR2 SVGAGI. There are 15 residues in the CDR3. V was pared by 6 bases and J by 3 bases, with 3 bases of the junction left unmatched. This receptor was identified in a woman aged 70-85 years with COVID-19, enrolled during active disease. Material for sequencing was peripheral blood. The chain combines TRBV6-5 with TRBJ2-1; 12 nucleotides agree with TRBD2. CDR3 sequence reads: CASSLTSGSYNEQFF. The CDR3 DNA is TGTGCCAGCAGCTTGACTAGCGGGAGCTACAATGAGCAGTTCTTC.